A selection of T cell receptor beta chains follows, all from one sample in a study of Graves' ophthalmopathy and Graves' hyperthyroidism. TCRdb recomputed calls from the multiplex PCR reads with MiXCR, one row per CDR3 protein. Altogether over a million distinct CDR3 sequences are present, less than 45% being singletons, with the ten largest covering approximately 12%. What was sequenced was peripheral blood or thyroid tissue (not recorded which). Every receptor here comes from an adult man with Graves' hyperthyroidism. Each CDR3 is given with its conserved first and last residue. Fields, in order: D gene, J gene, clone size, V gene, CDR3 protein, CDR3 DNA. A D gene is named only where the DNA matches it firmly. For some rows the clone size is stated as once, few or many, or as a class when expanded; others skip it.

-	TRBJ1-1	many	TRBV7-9	CASSRLPEDEAFF	TGTGCCAGCAGTCGTCTTCCGGAGGATGAAGCTTTCTTT
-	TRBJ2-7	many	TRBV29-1	CSVERVGEQYF	TGCAGCGTTGAAAGGGTGGGGGAGCAGTACTTC
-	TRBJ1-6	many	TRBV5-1	CASSEQEYNSPLHF	TGCGCCAGCAGCGAACAGGAGTATAATTCACCCCTCCACTTT
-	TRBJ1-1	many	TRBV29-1	CSVERNRGNTEAFF	TGCAGCGTTGAACGAAATAGGGGAAACACTGAAGCTTTCTTT
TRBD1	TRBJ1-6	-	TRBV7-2	CASSLIGLGQGGSPLHF	TGTGCCAGCAGCTTAATCGGTCTCGGACAGGGTGGTTCACCCCTCCACTTT
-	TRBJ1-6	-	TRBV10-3	CASRDNDNSPLHF	TGTGCCAGCAGGGACAACGATAATTCACCCCTCCACTTT
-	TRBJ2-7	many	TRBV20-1	CSARSAQNYEQYF	TGCAGTGCTAGATCGGCCCAAAACTACGAGCAGTACTTC
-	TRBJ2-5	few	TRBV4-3	CASSPTAEETQYF	TGCGCCAGCAGCCCGACAGCTGAAGAGACCCAGTACTTC
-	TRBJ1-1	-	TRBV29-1	CSVVEIDKREAFF	TGCAGCGTTGTTGAGATAGACAAGCGGGAAGCTTTCTTT
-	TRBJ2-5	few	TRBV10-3	CAISEETQYF	TGTGCCATCAGCGAAGAGACCCAGTACTTC
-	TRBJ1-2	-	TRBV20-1	CSASSAHGYTF	TGCAGTGCTAGTTCCGCACACGGCTACACCTTC
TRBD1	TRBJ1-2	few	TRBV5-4	CASSFQGVKANYGYTF	TGTGCCAGCAGTTTTCAGGGGGTGAAGGCTAACTATGGCTACACCTTC
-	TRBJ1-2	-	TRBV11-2	CASGPERGNLLLYGYTF	TGTGCCAGCGGCCCTGAGAGAGGCAATCTACTCCTCTATGGCTACACCTTC
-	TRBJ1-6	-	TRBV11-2	CASSYLESSYNSPLHF	TGTGCCAGCAGCTACCTAGAGAGCTCCTATAATTCACCCCTCCACTTT
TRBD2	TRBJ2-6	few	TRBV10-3	CAIRAGGSGANVLTF	TGTGCCATCAGGGCGGGGGGTAGTGGGGCCAACGTCCTGACTTTC
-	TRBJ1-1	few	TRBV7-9	CASSFLRGAEAFF	TGTGCCAGCAGCTTTCTCCGGGGGGCTGAAGCTTTCTTT
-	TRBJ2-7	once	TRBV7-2	CASSSQGLRRYEQYF	TGTGCCAGCAGCTCCCAGGGGTTACGTCGCTACGAGCAGTACTTC
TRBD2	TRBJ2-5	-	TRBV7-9	CASSSNSGLAGGRGNQETQYF	TGTGCCAGCAGCTCTAATAGTGGACTAGCGGGAGGAAGGGGCAACCAAGAGACCCAGTACTTC
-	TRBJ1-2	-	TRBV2	CASMVTAGHDGYTF	TGTGCCAGCATGGTAACGGCAGGTCACGATGGCTACACCTTC
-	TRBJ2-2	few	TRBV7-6	CASSLGVFPIGELFF	TGTGCCAGCAGCTTGGGCGTTTTCCCGATCGGGGAGCTGTTTTTT
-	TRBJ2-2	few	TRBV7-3	CASSVLLVRELFF	TGTGCCAGCAGCGTTCTTCTCGTCCGGGAGCTGTTTTTT
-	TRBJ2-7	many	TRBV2	CASMPGLPLYEQYF	TGTGCCAGCATGCCGGGACTTCCTCTCTACGAGCAGTACTTC
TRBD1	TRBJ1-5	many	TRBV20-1	CSAARGTGDQPQHF	TGCAGTGCTGCACGGGGGACAGGAGATCAGCCCCAGCATTTT
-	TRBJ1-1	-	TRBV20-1	CSARIQGGRNAEAFF	TGCAGTGCTAGAATACAGGGCGGTCGGAACGCTGAAGCTTTCTTT
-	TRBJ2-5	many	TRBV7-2	CASSLGGRTQYF	TGTGCCAGCAGCTTAGGGGGGCGGACCCAGTACTTC
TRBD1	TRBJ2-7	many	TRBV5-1	CASSLLGTGNYEQYF	TGCGCCAGCAGCTTGTTGGGGACAGGCAACTACGAGCAGTACTTC
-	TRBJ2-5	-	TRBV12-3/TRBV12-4	CASSFIGLNWMGLTQHF	TGTGCCAGCAGTTTCATTGGTCTGAACTGGATGGGGTTGACCCAGCACTTC